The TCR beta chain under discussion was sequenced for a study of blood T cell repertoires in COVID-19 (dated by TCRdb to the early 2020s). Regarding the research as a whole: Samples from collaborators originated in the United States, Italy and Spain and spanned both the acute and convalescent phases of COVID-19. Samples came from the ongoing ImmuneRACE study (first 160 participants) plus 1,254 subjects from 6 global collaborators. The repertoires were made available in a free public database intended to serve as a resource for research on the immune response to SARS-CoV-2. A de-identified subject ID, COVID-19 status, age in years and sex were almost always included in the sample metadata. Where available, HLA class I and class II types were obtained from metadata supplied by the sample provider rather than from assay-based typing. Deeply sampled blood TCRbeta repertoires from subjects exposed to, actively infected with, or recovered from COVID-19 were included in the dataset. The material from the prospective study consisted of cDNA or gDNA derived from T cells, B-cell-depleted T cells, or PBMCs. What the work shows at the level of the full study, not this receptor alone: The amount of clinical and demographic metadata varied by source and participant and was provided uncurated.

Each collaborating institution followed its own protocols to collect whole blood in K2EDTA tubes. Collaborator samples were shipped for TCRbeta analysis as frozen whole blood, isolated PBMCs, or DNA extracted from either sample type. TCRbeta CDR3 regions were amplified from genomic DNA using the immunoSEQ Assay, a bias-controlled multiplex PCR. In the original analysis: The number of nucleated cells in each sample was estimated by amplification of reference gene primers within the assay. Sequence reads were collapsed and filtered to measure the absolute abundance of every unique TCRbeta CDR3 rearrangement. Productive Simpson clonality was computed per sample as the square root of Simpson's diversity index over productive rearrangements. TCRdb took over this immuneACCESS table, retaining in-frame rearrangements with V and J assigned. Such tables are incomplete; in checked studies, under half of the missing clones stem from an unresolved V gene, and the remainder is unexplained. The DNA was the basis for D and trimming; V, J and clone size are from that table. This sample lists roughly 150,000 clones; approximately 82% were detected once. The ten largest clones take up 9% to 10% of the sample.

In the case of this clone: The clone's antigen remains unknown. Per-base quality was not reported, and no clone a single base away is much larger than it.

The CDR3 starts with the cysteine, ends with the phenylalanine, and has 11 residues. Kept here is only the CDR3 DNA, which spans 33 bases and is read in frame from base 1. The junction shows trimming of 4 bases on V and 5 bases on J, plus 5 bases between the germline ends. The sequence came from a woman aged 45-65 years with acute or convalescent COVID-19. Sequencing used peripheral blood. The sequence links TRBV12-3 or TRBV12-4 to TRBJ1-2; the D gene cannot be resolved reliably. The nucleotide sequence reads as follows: TGTGCCAGCAGTTCCGGGTATGGCTACACCTTC. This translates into CASSSGYGYTF.